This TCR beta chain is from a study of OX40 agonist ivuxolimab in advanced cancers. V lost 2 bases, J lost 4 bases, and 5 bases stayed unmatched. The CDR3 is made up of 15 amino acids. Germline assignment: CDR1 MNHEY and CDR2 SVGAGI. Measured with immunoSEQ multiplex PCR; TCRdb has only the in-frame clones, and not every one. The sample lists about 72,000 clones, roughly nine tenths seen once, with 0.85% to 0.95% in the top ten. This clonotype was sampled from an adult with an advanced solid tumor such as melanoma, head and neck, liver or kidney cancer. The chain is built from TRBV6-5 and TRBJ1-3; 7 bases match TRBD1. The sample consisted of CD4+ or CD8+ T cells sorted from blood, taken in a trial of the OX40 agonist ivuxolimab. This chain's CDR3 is CASSYTGAAGNTIYF. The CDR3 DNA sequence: TGTGCCAGCAGTTACACAGGGGCCGCCGGAAACACCATATATTTT.